This T cell receptor beta chain was obtained from a study of regulatory T cells in long-lasting Graves disease. Study-level points and caveats: Preferential use of TRBV28, TRBJ1-2 and TRBJ2-5 was seen in persistent disease.

This clonotype showed up just a few times. The antigen is not known. Time point in this sample: persistent/refractory GD, antithyroid drugs over 5 years with positive TRAb. The TCR library was made from RNA extracted from PBMCs. From an endocrinology department in Xi'an, China, came the patients. Tubes containing EDTA received roughly 10 milliliters of drawn peripheral blood. The CDR3 is made up of 14 amino acids. The V end lost 10 bases, the J end lost 6 bases, and 20 bases lay between the germline ends. Germline V gives CDR1 MDHEN, CDR2 SYDVKM. Construction of the TCR beta libraries employed iRepertoire HTBI primers in conjunction with Arm-PCR of CDR3 regions. MiXCR, run by TCRdb on the multiplex PCR reads, gives a single entry per CDR3 protein. Among approximately 400,000 distinct CDR3 sequences listed, less than 25% were seen once.

V usage is TRBV28 and J usage is TRBJ2-3; possibly TRBD1 or TRBD2 for D (6 bases each). Sequenced here: peripheral blood mononuclear cells (PBMCs), sampled when the disease was refractory, from a patient treated with antithyroid drugs. The receptor was derived from a female donor with Graves disease. CDR3 bases: TGTGCCATACAGGGCGGCGGGGTAGTGGATACGCAGTATTTT. It is translated as CAIQGGGVVDTQYF.